This TCR beta chain emerged from a study of blood T cell repertoires in COVID-19. Overall study context: Both acute and convalescent COVID-19 samples were obtained from the United States, Italy and Spain. T cells, B-cell-depleted T cells, or PBMCs provided the cDNA or gDNA that served as material.

Per the authors' pipeline: Amplified reference gene primers provided the basis for estimating nucleated cell counts. TCRdb's copy holds only in-frame clones and misses some; the assay was immunoSEQ multiplex PCR. V and J calls and clone size follow that table, whereas D and trimming were derived from the DNA. The sample contains roughly 250,000 clones, more than 65% of which appear only once. Between the trimmed V and J ends, which lost 5 bases and 0 bases, there was a span of 12 bases. The CDR3 extends over 15 amino acids. Germline CDR1 reads WNHNN; CDR2 reads SYGVQD (reference sequence). The TCR was taken from a woman aged 40 to 49 with active or convalescent COVID-19. The chain couples TRBV10-1 to TRBJ2-3; D uncertain. The sample taken for sequencing was peripheral blood. CDR3 in amino acids: CASSSSRTSTDTQYF. The CDR3 coding sequence is TGCGCCAGCAGTTCCTCGAGAACTAGCACAGATACGCAGTATTTT.